The 29 T cell receptor beta chains presented below share a single source sample, sequenced in a study of T cell responses to AZD1222 COVID-19 vaccine. Measured with immunoSEQ multiplex PCR; TCRdb has only the in-frame clones, and not every one. Seen here are roughly 100,000 clones, about 90% observed once, and the top ten hold about 5%. Source: peripheral blood, taken on day 0 of AZD1222 vaccination. Receptor source: an adult in good health.

The chain uses TRBV3-1 (or the pseudogene TRBV3-2) and TRBJ2-5; 15 bases line up with TRBD2. Germline values: CDR1 LGHDT, CDR2 YNNKEL (reference sequence). Losses at the gene ends were 1 base for V and 5 bases for J; bases not matched to a gene: 8. The CDR3 totals 18 residues. CDR3 bases: TGTGCCAGCAGCCAAGGTGGGACTAGCGGGGGGCCAGAGGAGACCCAGTACTTC. It specifies CASSQGGTSGGPEETQYF.

The V and J genes are TRBV15 and TRBJ2-5; D may be TRBD1 or TRBD2 (5 bases each). CDR3 length equals 14 residues. V lost 0 bases and J 4 bases, leaving 9 bases between the germline ends. Germline V gives CDR1 LNHNV, CDR2 YYDKDF (reference sequence). In DNA form, the CDR3 reads TGTGCCACCAGCAGAGATCGAGGGGTAGAGACCCAGTACTTC. Encoded protein: CATSRDRGVETQYF.

This clone was detected a few times. The CDR3 spells CAWSARWAGHNSPLHF. CDR3 sequence (DNA): TGTGCCTGGAGTGCAAGGTGGGCAGGACATAATTCACCCCTCCACTTT. The chain couples TRBV30 to TRBJ1-6; D remains unclear. V lost 1 base and J 5 bases, leaving 15 bases between the germline ends. Germline CDR1 reads GTSNPN; CDR2 reads SVGIG (reference sequence). The CDR3 totals 16 residues. Full variable domain (remainder filled in from reference TRBV30 and TRBJ1-6): SQTIHQWPATLVQPVGSPLSLECTVEGTSNPNLYWYRQAAGRGLQLLFYSVGIGQISSEVPQNLSASRPQDRQFILSSKKLLLSDSGFYLCAWSARWAGHNSPLHFGNGTRLTVT.

The gene calls are TRBV5-6 and TRBJ1-3; no firm D call. Per the germline V gene, CDR1 is SGHDT and CDR2 is YYEEEE. CDR3 length: 18 amino acids. V lost 4 bases to trimming and J lost 0 bases, with 20 bases between them. This chain's CDR3 is CASSPSVPVFNSGNTIYF. In DNA, the CDR3 is TGTGCCAGCAGCCCATCGGTACCGGTGTTTAACTCTGGAAACACCATATATTTT.

This chain joins TRBV19 and TRBJ1-1, with D unclear. In germline, CDR1 is LNHDA, CDR2 SQIVND (reference sequence). The CDR3 is made up of 13 amino acids. V lost 3 bases and J lost 1, with 6 bases in between. The CDR3 DNA reads as TGTGCCAGTAGTATTGCAGAGAACACTGAAGCTTTCTTT. It is translated as CASSIAENTEAFF.

V usage is TRBV3-1 (or the pseudogene TRBV3-2) and J usage is TRBJ1-2; D not certain. Germline-derived CDR1 and CDR2 are LGHDT and YNNKEL (reference sequence). The CDR3 is 15 amino acids. The V end was cut by 0 bases, the J end by 8 bases, with 16 bases between. CDR3 coding DNA: TGTGCCAGCAGCCAAGATGCCACAGATTTTATGGGCTACACCTTC. Amino acids: CASSQDATDFMGYTF.

V usage is TRBV10-3 and J usage is TRBJ1-1; maybe TRBD1 (6 bases). The germline V and J ends were trimmed by 8 bases and 6 bases, with 16 bases remaining between them. There are 13 residues in the CDR3. In germline, CDR1 is ENHRY, CDR2 SYGVKD. As DNA, the CDR3 is TGTGCCATCCAAGGGACGGGGGCAGCTGAAGCTTTCTTT. Its translation is CAIQGTGAAEAFF.

The chain is built from TRBV12-3 or TRBV12-4 and TRBJ1-2; D possibly corresponds to TRBD1 (5 bases). V was cut by 2 bases and J by 4 bases, with 5 bases left in between. The CDR3 has 12 residues. The DNA of the CDR3 is TGTGCCAGCAGTTTAAGGGGCTATGGCTACACCTTC. It encodes CASSLRGYGYTF.

J is TRBJ1-5 and V is TRBV11-3; D is possibly TRBD1 (6 bases). The CDR3 runs 17 residues. Per germline, CDR1 SGHNT and CDR2 YENEEA. Trimming cost V 3 bases and J 1 base, with 16 bases left between them. In nucleotides, the CDR3 is TGTGCCAGCAGCTTCGGGGACACGGTCTACAGCAATCAGCCCCAGCATTTT. Protein product: CASSFGDTVYSNQPQHF.

The chain employs TRBV7-3 and TRBJ2-3; no definite D call. From germline, CDR1 is SGHTA and CDR2 FQGTGA. Trimming shortened V by 0 bases and J by 2 bases, and 3 bases separated the two germline ends. The CDR3 has 13 amino acids. The CDR3 sequence: CASSLTATDTQYF. The CDR3 DNA reads TGTGCCAGCAGCTTAACTGCCACAGATACGCAGTATTTT.

This chain joins TRBV28 and TRBJ1-2; TRBD1 might be the D (5 bases). Per the germline V gene, CDR1 is MDHEN and CDR2 is SYDVKM. V shed 4 bases and J shed 4 bases, with 13 bases lying between them. CDR3 length: 14 amino acids. The CDR3 DNA sequence: TGTGCCAGCAGTTCCACCGGGGGACCCTATGGCTACACCTTC. It specifies CASSSTGGPYGYTF.

This CDR3 is CASSIAGTGDGYTF. The CDR3 bases are TGTGCCAGCAGCATCGCAGGGACAGGAGATGGCTACACCTTC. This rearrangement joins TRBV9 to TRBJ1-2; 8 nucleotides align to TRBD1. The CDR3 runs 14 residues. Germline V gene data show CDR1 as SGDLS and CDR2 as YYNGEE. After removal of 4 bases from V and 6 bases from J, the junction contained 8 bases not matched to a gene. The variable domain in full, with the rest retrieved from reference TRBV9 and TRBJ1-2, is DSGVTQTPKHLITATGQRVTLRCSPRSGDLSVYWYQQSLDQGLQFLIQYYNGEERAKGNILERFSAQQFPDLHSELNLSSLELGDSALYFCASSIAGTGDGYTFGSGTRLTVV.

This sequence joins TRBV6-1 and TRBJ1-3; 9 nucleotides align to TRBD1. Germline V gene lookup returns CDR1 MNHNS and CDR2 SASEGT. The ends lost 4 bases at V and 2 bases at J; junction bases unmatched: 6. The CDR3 spans 16 residues. The CDR3 loop is CASSVAGQGTGNTIYF. In DNA, the CDR3 is TGTGCCAGCAGTGTGGCGGGACAGGGAACTGGAAACACCATATATTTT.

The table lists this clone with a count of one. This chain joins TRBV5-3 and TRBJ1-2; TRBD1 agrees at 7 bases. TRBV5-3 is known as an ORF, though its function is uncertain. The CDR3 contains 17 residues. V shed 3 bases and J 4 bases; nucleotides not matched to a gene: 15. CDR3 in DNA: TGTGCCAGAAGCTCAGGGGGATCCTCCCGGCACCCCTATGGCTACACCTTC. Its protein product is CARSSGGSSRHPYGYTF.

The chain links TRBV4-3 to TRBJ2-7, with a weak D call TRBD1 (6 bases). The germline V and J ends were trimmed by 0 bases and 1 base, with 13 bases remaining between them. Germline loops: CDR1 LGHNA, CDR2 YSLEER. The CDR3 covers 16 residues. The CDR3 spells CASSQDWLGGSYEQYF. CDR3 coding DNA: TGCGCCAGCAGCCAAGATTGGTTAGGGGGATCCTACGAGCAGTACTTC.

V is TRBV6-1 and J is TRBJ1-2; D call uncertain. This CDR3 comprises 12 residues. The V gene's germline CDR1 is MNHNS and CDR2 SASEGT. V dropped 1 base and J dropped 5 bases, with 5 bases sitting between them. CDR3 nucleotides: TGTGCCAGCAGTGAAGTGGGTTATGGCTACACCTTC. This codes for CASSEVGYGYTF.

The chain combines TRBV6-2 or TRBV6-3 with TRBJ1-6, with D possibly TRBD1 on 5 matching bases. This CDR3 is 16 amino acids long. CDR1 is MNHEY, CDR2 SVGEGT, per germline. Trimming shortened V by 6 bases and J by 7 bases, and 19 bases separated the two germline ends. In nucleotides, the CDR3 is TGTGCCAGCAGCCGACCGGAAGGGGTGGGGAATTCACCCCTCCACTTT. Its translation: CASSRPEGVGNSPLHF.

The chain links TRBV4-2 to TRBJ2-5; D is unclear. The V and J ends lost 0 bases and 1 base respectively, with 9 bases between them. This CDR3 contains 15 residues. Per germline, CDR1 LGHNA and CDR2 YNFKEQ. The CDR3, as DNA: TGTGCCAGCAGCCAAGATGGCGCTAGCCAAGAGACCCAGTACTTC. Its translation is CASSQDGASQETQYF.

The chain uses TRBV7-9 and TRBJ2-2; possible D gene TRBD1, 5 bases. Germline V gives CDR1 SEHNR, CDR2 FQNEAQ (reference sequence). The CDR3 spans 19 residues. V lost 1 base and J lost 2, with 20 bases in between. CDR3 in DNA: TGTGCCAGCAGCTTAGTAGTCCAGGGAATAGTTGTTAACACCGGGGAGCTGTTTTTT. It codes for CASSLVVQGIVVNTGELFF.

The genes are TRBV7-9 and TRBJ2-5, with D perhaps matching TRBD1 or TRBD2 (5 bases each). Germline CDR1 reads SEHNR; CDR2 reads FQNEAQ (reference sequence). Trimming took off 7 bases at V and 2 bases at J, with 17 bases between the two ends. CDR3 length equals 15 residues. The DNA for the CDR3 is TGTGCCAGCACTCCTGAGGGGTCAGCTCAAGAGACCCAGTACTTC. Protein sequence: CASTPEGSAQETQYF.

The chain combines TRBV28 with TRBJ1-1, with 8 bases aligning to TRBD1. The germline V gene encodes CDR1 MDHEN and CDR2 SYDVKM. With V trimmed by 11 bases and J by 1 base, 6 bases remained unmatched. This CDR3 has 13 residues. In nucleotides, the CDR3 is TGTGCCGCGCAGGGGGCCGGGAACACTGAAGCTTTCTTT. It codes for CAAQGAGNTEAFF.

This rearrangement joins TRBV19 to TRBJ1-1; D ambiguous. The CDR3 totals 13 residues. Germline lookup yields CDR1 LNHDA and CDR2 SQIVND (reference sequence). V was trimmed by 3 bases and J by 8 bases, leaving 13 bases between them. In DNA form, the CDR3 reads TGTGCCAGTAGTATTCGTGGGATTGGGGAAGCTTTCTTT. Translating it yields CASSIRGIGEAFF.

This chain links TRBV10-2 with TRBJ2-7; D is ambiguous. In germline, CDR1 is WSHSY, CDR2 SAAADI. V shed 5 bases and J shed 6 bases, with 14 bases lying between them. This CDR3 has 13 amino acids. In nucleotides, the CDR3 is TGCGCCAGCAGTTGGTCGAGAGCCATCGAGCAGTACTTC. This encodes CASSWSRAIEQYF.

The chain carries TRBV6-2 or TRBV6-3 and TRBJ1-1; D is undetermined. From germline, CDR1 is MNHEY and CDR2 SVGEGT. The CDR3 has 13 residues. Trimming left V 5 bases short and J 3 bases short, with 10 bases between. In DNA, the CDR3 is TGTGCCAGCAGTACCCCGGGAGACACTGAAGCTTTCTTT. Its protein is CASSTPGDTEAFF.

This chain joins TRBV25-1 and TRBJ1-2, with TRBD1 as a possible D gene (6 bases). Germline V gives CDR1 MGHDK, CDR2 SYGVNS. Between the trimmed V and J ends, which lost 4 bases and 8 bases, there was a span of 20 bases. This CDR3 contains 15 residues. The CDR3 nucleotides are TGTGCCAGCAGTGCGACCCTCGGGGGCCCGAGGGGCTACACCTTC. Protein product: CASSATLGGPRGYTF.

The chain has TRBV4-2 and TRBJ2-3, with TRBD2 as a possible D gene (6 bases). The CDR3 is made up of 17 amino acids. CDR1 and CDR2 (germline): LGHNA, YNFKEQ. V was trimmed by 2 bases and J by 1 base, leaving 16 bases between them. The CDR3 sequence is CASSQWGDLARTDTQYF. The CDR3 nucleotides read TGTGCCAGCAGCCAATGGGGGGATCTAGCGCGCACAGATACGCAGTATTTT.

The chain joins TRBV2 to TRBJ2-7, with 7 bases aligning to TRBD1. Germline lookup yields CDR1 SNHLY and CDR2 FYNNEI. V trimming: 6 bases; J trimming: 0 bases; junction bases outside the gene matches: 5. The CDR3 length is 14 residues. The CDR3 region is CASRGGPYSYEQYF. In DNA form, the CDR3 reads TGTGCCAGCAGAGGGGGCCCGTACTCCTACGAGCAGTACTTC. The full variable domain, completed using reference TRBV2 and TRBJ2-7, is EPEVTQTPSHQVTQMGQEVILRCVPISNHLYFYWYRQILGQKVEFLVSFYNNEISEKSEIFDDQFSVERPDGSNFTLKIRSTKLEDSAMYFCASRGGPYSYEQYFGPGTRLTVT.

The V gene is TRBV19, the J gene TRBJ2-5, with 7 bases identical to TRBD1. V shed 4 bases, J shed 4 bases, and the junction held 9 bases outside the gene matches. Germline V lookup: CDR1 LNHDA, CDR2 SQIVND (reference sequence). The CDR3 runs 15 residues. The CDR3 DNA is TGTGCCAGTAGTAAGGGAAGGGGGCGCGTAGAGACCCAGTACTTC. It translates to CASSKGRGRVETQYF.

The rearrangement joins TRBV7-6 to TRBJ1-1; D not certain. The CDR3 is made up of 14 amino acids. Germline assignment: CDR1 SGHVS and CDR2 FNYEAQ. Between the trimmed V and J ends, which lost 5 bases and 11 bases, there was a span of 21 bases. The CDR3 nucleotides are TGTGCCAGCAGCCCCTTTTCAGGATCCCCCCCGGCTTTCTTT. Translation gives CASSPFSGSPPAFF.